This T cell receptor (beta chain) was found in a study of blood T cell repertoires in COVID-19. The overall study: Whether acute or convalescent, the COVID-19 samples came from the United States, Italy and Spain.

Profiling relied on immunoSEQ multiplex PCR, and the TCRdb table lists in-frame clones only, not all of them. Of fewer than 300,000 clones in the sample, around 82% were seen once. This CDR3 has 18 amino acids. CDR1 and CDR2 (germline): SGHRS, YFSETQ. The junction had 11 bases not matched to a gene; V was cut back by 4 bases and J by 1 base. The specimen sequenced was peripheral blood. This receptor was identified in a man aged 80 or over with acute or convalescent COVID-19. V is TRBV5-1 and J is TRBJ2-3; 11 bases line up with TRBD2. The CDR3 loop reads CASSRLAGGGSGTDTQYF. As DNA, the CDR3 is TGCGCCAGCAGCCGTTTAGCGGGAGGGGGTTCGGGCACAGATACGCAGTATTTT.